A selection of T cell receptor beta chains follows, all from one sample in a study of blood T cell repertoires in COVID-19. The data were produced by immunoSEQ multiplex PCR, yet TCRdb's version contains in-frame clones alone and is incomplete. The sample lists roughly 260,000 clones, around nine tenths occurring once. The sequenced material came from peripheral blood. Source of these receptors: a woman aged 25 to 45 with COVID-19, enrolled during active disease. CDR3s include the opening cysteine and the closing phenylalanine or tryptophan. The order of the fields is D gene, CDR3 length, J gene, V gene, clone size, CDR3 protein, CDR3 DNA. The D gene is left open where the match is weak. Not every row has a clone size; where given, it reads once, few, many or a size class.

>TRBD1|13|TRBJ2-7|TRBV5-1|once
CASREGAIDEQYF
TGCGCCAGCAGAGAGGGGGCGATCGACGAGCAGTACTTC
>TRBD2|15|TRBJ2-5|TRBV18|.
CASSPGGGSRETQYF
TGTGCCAGCTCACCCGGGGGGGGTTCAAGAGAGACCCAGTACTTC
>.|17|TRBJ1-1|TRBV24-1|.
CATSDRQGPPMNTEAFF
TGTGCCACCAGTGATCGTCAGGGGCCGCCCATGAACACTGAAGCTTTCTTT
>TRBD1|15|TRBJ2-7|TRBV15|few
CATSRDGTGPYEQYF
TGTGCCACCAGCAGAGATGGGACAGGGCCCTACGAGCAGTACTTC
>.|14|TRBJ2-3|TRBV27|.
CASSFLLGPSTQYF
TGTGCCAGCAGTTTCTTACTGGGGCCGAGTACGCAGTATTTT
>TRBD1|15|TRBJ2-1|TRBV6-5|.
CASSLSTGGSDEQFF
TGTGCCAGCAGTCTGTCGACAGGGGGCTCGGATGAGCAGTTCTTC
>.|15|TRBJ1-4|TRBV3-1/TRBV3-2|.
CASSQRGGRNEKLFF
TGTGCCAGCAGCCAACGAGGAGGGCGGAATGAAAAACTGTTTTTT
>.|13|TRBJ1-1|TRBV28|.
CASSFRGYTEAFF
TGTGCCAGCAGTTTCCGCGGGTATACTGAAGCTTTCTTT
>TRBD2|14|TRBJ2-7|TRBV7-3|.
CASSSGGLGDEQYF
TGTGCCAGCAGCTCCGGGGGACTAGGGGACGAGCAGTACTTC
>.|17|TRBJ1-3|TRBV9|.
CASSPYSGLRSGNTIYF
TGTGCCAGCAGCCCTTACAGTGGGTTACGCTCTGGAAACACCATATATTTT
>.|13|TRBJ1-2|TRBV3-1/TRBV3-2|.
CASSQGQLYGYTF
TGTGCCAGCAGCCAAGGACAGCTATATGGCTACACCTTC
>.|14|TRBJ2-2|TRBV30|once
CAWSDRGLRGELFF
TGTGCCTGGAGTGACCGCGGACTTAGGGGGGAGCTGTTTTTT
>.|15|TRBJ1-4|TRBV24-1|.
CATSSTGAYNEKLFF
TGTGCCACCAGTTCAACAGGCGCTTATAATGAAAAACTGTTTTTT
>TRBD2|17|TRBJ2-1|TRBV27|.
CASSFPRLAGTPGEQFF
TGTGCCAGCAGTTTCCCTCGACTAGCGGGAACCCCCGGTGAGCAGTTCTTC
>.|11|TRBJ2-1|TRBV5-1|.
CASSFAGEQFF
TGCGCCAGCAGCTTCGCGGGTGAGCAGTTCTTC
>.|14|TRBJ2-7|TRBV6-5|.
CASSQVGNPKEQYF
TGTGCCAGCAGCCAGGTAGGCAACCCCAAGGAGCAGTACTTC
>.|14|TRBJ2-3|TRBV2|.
CASSASGETDTQYF
TGTGCCAGCAGTGCATCAGGGGAGACAGATACGCAGTATTTT
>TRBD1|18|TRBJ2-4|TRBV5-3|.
CARRHLPGQGDTKNIQYF
TGTGCCAGAAGACATCTACCGGGACAGGGGGATACCAAAAACATTCAGTACTTC
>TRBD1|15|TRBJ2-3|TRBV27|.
CASSLRTGGPDTQYF
TGTGCCAGCAGTCTTCGGACAGGGGGCCCAGATACGCAGTATTTT
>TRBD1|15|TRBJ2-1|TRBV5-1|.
CASSARDRGFGEQFF
TGCGCCAGCAGCGCCCGGGACAGGGGGTTTGGTGAGCAGTTCTTC
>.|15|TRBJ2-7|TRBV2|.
CASSEGGPLPYEQYF
TGTGCCAGCAGTGAAGGCGGCCCCCTCCCCTACGAGCAGTACTTC
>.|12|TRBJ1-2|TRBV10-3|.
CAISELNYGYTF
TGTGCCATCAGTGAGTTAAACTATGGCTACACCTTC
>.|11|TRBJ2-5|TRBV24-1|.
CATARQETQYF
TGTGCCACCGCCAGGCAAGAGACCCAGTACTTC
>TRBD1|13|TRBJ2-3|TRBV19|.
CANSDRGECRQYF
TGTGCCAACTCGGACAGGGGGGAGTGTCGGCAGTATTTT
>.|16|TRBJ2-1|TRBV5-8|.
CASSLWRERGYNEQFF
TGTGCCAGCAGCTTGTGGCGGGAGAGGGGGTACAATGAGCAGTTCTTC
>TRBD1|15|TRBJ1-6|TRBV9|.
CASSPGQGSPSPLHF
TGTGCCAGCAGCCCCGGACAGGGGTCCCCTTCACCCCTCCACTTT
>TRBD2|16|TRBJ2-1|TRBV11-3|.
CASSSRPGGPENEQFF
TGTGCCAGCAGCTCGCGTCCGGGAGGGCCGGAGAATGAGCAGTTCTTC
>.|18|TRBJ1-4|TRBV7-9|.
CASSLKSGITATNEKLFF
TGTGCCAGCAGCTTAAAATCAGGAATCACGGCAACTAATGAAAAACTGTTTTTT
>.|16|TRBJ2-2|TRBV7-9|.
CASSWEGSGNTGELFF
TGTGCCAGCAGCTGGGAAGGAAGCGGGAACACCGGGGAGCTGTTTTTT
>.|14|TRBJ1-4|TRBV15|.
CATSRGQMNEKLFF
TGTGCCACCAGCAGAGGGCAGATGAATGAAAAACTGTTTTTT
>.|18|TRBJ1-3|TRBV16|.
CASSQKIGGFGSGNTIYF
TGTGCCAGCAGCCAAAAGATAGGGGGATTTGGCTCTGGAAACACCATATATTTT
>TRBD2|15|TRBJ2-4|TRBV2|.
CASRTTSGAKNIQYF
TGTGCCAGCAGGACTACTAGCGGTGCCAAAAACATTCAGTACTTC